Below are 19 T cell receptor beta chains sequenced from a single sample in a study of shared clonotypes between healthy human individuals. The protocol was immunoSEQ multiplex PCR, while the TCRdb copy is restricted to in-frame clones and leaves out a portion. The top ten hold roughly 0.36% of the sample, which has some 2.4 million clones, roughly 93% seen once. The sequenced sample was naive CD4+ T cells from PBMCs. The sample's subset: CD45RA+ positively selected. Receptors were obtained from a man younger than 35 in good health. Some clones in this sample may be carry-over from other donors' samples.

CDR3 amino acids: CASSPPGPQNTDTQYF. The CDR3 DNA sequence: TGTGCCAGCAGTCCACCGGGCCCTCAAAACACAGATACGCAGTATTTT. The rearrangement joins TRBV28 to TRBJ2-3; D is unresolved. This CDR3 region has 16 residues. V was trimmed by 5 bases and J by 2 bases, leaving 17 bases between them. The germline CDR1 and CDR2 sequences are MDHEN and SYDVKM. Complete variable domain (other parts from reference TRBV28 and TRBJ2-3): DVKVTQSSRYLVKRTGEKVFLECVQDMDHENMFWYRQDPGLGLRLIYFSYDVKMKEKGDIPEGYSVSREKKERFSLILESASTNQTSMYLCASSPPGPQNTDTQYFGPGTRLTVL.

V usage is TRBV7-9 and J usage is TRBJ1-1; TRBD1 agrees at 11 bases. Germline V gene data show CDR1 as SEHNR and CDR2 as FQNEAQ (reference sequence). V dropped 5 bases and J dropped 1; count of bases not matched to a gene: 3. The CDR3 totals 15 residues. CDR3 residues: CASSGQGAPNTEAFF. DNA for the CDR3: TGTGCCAGCAGCGGACAGGGGGCGCCGAACACTGAAGCTTTCTTT. The variable domain in full, with the rest retrieved from reference TRBV7-9 and TRBJ1-1, is DTGVSQNPRHKITKRGQNVTFRCDPISEHNRLYWYRQTLGQGPEFLTYFQNEAQLEKSRLLSDRFSAERPKGSFSTLEIQRTEQGDSAMYLCASSGQGAPNTEAFFGQGTRLTVV.

This chain connects TRBV28 to TRBJ2-5; a possible D gene is TRBD1 (6 bases). The germline CDR1 and CDR2 sequences are MDHEN and SYDVKM. The CDR3 spans 13 residues. The V gene lost 10 bases and the J gene lost 2 bases, with 14 bases spanning the gap. The CDR3 region is CATGTPKQETQYF. As DNA, the CDR3 is TGTGCCACCGGGACACCAAAACAAGAGACCCAGTACTTC. The full variable domain, completed using reference TRBV28 and TRBJ2-5, is DVKVTQSSRYLVKRTGEKVFLECVQDMDHENMFWYRQDPGLGLRLIYFSYDVKMKEKGDIPEGYSVSREKKERFSLILESASTNQTSMYLCATGTPKQETQYFGPGTRLLVL.

This chain links TRBV5-6 with TRBJ1-6, with a tentative D call TRBD1 (6 bases). The CDR3 runs 19 residues. V was shortened by 1 base and J by 7 bases, with 24 bases between the two germline ends. Germline assignment: CDR1 SGHDT and CDR2 YYEEEE. CDR3 in amino acids: CASSLFPHIEERGNSPLHF. CDR3 nucleotide sequence: TGTGCCAGCAGCTTGTTTCCCCACATCGAGGAAAGGGGGAATTCACCCCTCCACTTT.

The chain combines TRBV5-6 with TRBJ2-7; possible D gene TRBD1, 5 bases. Trimming pared 0 bases from V and 4 bases from J, leaving 11 bases between. CDR3 length equals 14 residues. The V gene's germline CDR1 is SGHDT and CDR2 YYEEEE. This chain's CDR3 is CASSLDDRNYEQYF. The CDR3 bases are TGTGCCAGCAGCTTGGATGACAGAAATTACGAGCAGTACTTC.

This sequence joins TRBV30 and TRBJ1-4; no firm D call. The germline V and J ends were trimmed by 4 bases and 7 bases, with 13 bases remaining between them. Germline CDR1 and CDR2: GTSNPN and SVGIG (reference sequence). The CDR3 loop spans 13 amino acids. As DNA, the CDR3 is TGTGCCTGGACACCCATTGACGGTGAAAAACTGTTTTTT. Residues: CAWTPIDGEKLFF.

This chain connects TRBV5-4 to TRBJ2-1, with TRBD2 matching 9 bases. Germline V gene sequence: CDR1 SGHNT, CDR2 YYREEE (reference sequence). Trimming cost V 5 bases and J 0 bases; bases outside gene matches: 3. The CDR3 has 15 amino acids. Written as DNA, the CDR3 is TGTGCCAGCAGGTCTAGCGGGATCTCCTACAATGAGCAGTTCTTC. This gives the protein CASRSSGISYNEQFF.

A note on this clone: The junction does not match germline at one end; this may be a read error. The CDR3 sequence is CAWSAASSGPSGANVPTF. CDR3 bases: TGTGCCTGGAGCGCGGCGTCTAGCGGACCTTCTGGGGCCAACGTCCCGACTTTC. The chain has TRBV30 and TRBJ2-6; 7 bases line up with TRBD2. The germline V gene encodes CDR1 GTSNPN and CDR2 SVGIG (reference sequence). The CDR3 has 18 residues.

CDR3 DNA: TGTGCCAGCAGTTACTCTGACAGGGGCAAAGATACGCAGTATTTT. Translated: CASSYSDRGKDTQYF. This chain links TRBV6-5 with TRBJ2-3; TRBD1 matches at 8 bases. Germline V gives CDR1 MNHEY, CDR2 SVGAGI. Trimming cost V 0 bases and J 5 bases; bases outside gene matches: 4. The CDR3 runs 15 residues.

The rearrangement joins TRBV19 to TRBJ2-1; 9 bases fit TRBD1. This CDR3 comprises 15 residues. Losses at the gene ends were 5 bases for V and 0 bases for J; bases not matched to a gene: 2. From germline, CDR1 is LNHDA and CDR2 SQIVND (reference sequence). CDR3 sequence: CASSDRGFSYNEQFF. The CDR3 DNA sequence: TGTGCCAGTAGTGACAGGGGGTTCTCCTACAATGAGCAGTTCTTC. The whole variable domain, remainder taken from reference TRBV19 and TRBJ2-1, is DGGITQSPKYLFRKEGQNVTLSCEQNLNHDAMYWYRQDPGQGLRLIYYSQIVNDFQKGDIAEGYSVSREKKESFPLTVTSAQKNPTAFYLCASSDRGFSYNEQFFGPGTRLTVL.

V is TRBV6-6 and J is TRBJ2-1; D possibly corresponds to TRBD2 (6 bases). V lost 4 bases and J lost 3, with 13 bases in between. CDR3 size: 15 residues. Germline CDR1 is MNHNY and CDR2 is SVGAGI (reference sequence). The DNA of the CDR3 is TGTGCCAGCAGTTTGAGATCAGCGGGCTACAATGAGCAGTTCTTC. It specifies CASSLRSAGYNEQFF.

The V and J genes are TRBV12-5 and TRBJ2-3, with 7 bases matching TRBD1. The CDR3 sequence is 14 residues long. The V gene end was trimmed by 5 bases and the J gene end by 6 bases; junction bases not matched to a gene: 8. Germline V gene sequence: CDR1 LGHNT, CDR2 FRNRAP. The CDR3 reads CASGKGQVMDTQYF. CDR3 bases: TGTGCTAGTGGTAAAGGACAGGTTATGGATACGCAGTATTTT.

The CDR3 DNA reads TGCGCCAGCAGCCCTGGCGGGTTTGACTATGGCTACACCTTC. Its translation is CASSPGGFDYGYTF. The chain recombines TRBV5-1 with TRBJ1-2, with D hard to call. The ends were cut back, 4 bases at V and 3 bases at J, with 13 bases in the middle. The CDR3 loop spans 14 amino acids. In germline, CDR1 is SGHRS, CDR2 YFSETQ.

As concerns this clone: The same CDR3 can be traced to other DNA sequences in this sample. J is TRBJ2-7 and V is TRBV5-4, with 10 bases that match TRBD1. After removal of 4 bases from V and 6 bases from J, the junction contained 7 bases not matched to a gene. This CDR3 has 14 amino acids. The germline V gene encodes CDR1 SGHNT and CDR2 YYREEE (reference sequence). The CDR3 spells CASSPRTGGGEQYF. CDR3 bases: TGTGCCAGCAGCCCGCGGACAGGGGGGGGCGAGCAGTACTTC.

This clone has only one observation. V is TRBV7-9 and J is TRBJ2-2, with 7 nucleotides matching TRBD1. The CDR3 consists of 14 residues. Per the germline V gene, CDR1 is SEHNR and CDR2 is FQNEAQ (reference sequence). V lost 5 bases, J lost 6 bases, and 6 bases stayed unmatched. CDR3 sequence (DNA): TGTGCCAGCAGCGGAAGACAGGGACCCGGGGAGCTGTTTTTT. It specifies CASSGRQGPGELFF.

The V and J genes are TRBV28 and TRBJ1-2; no firm D call. Trimming cost V 7 bases and J 0 bases, with 9 bases left between them. The CDR3 loop spans 13 amino acids. CDR1 is MDHEN, CDR2 SYDVKM, per germline. For the CDR3, the DNA is TGTGCCAGCAAGAGGCAGACTAACTATGGCTACACCTTC. Residues: CASKRQTNYGYTF.

The chain has TRBV5-1 and TRBJ2-7; D may be TRBD2 (6 bases). Per the germline V gene, CDR1 is SGHRS and CDR2 is YFSETQ. The CDR3 is 16 amino acids. V was clipped by 3 bases and J by 4 bases, with 20 bases between them. DNA for the CDR3: TGCGCCAGCAGCTCCTCATCTGGGACGGGAGCGTACGAGCAGTACTTC. As protein: CASSSSSGTGAYEQYF.

This clone was seen a single time. This chain joins TRBV7-8 and TRBJ2-7, with 16 bases identical to TRBD2. The V segment lost 4 bases and the J segment 2 bases; nucleotides outside the gene matches: 11. The CDR3 extends over 19 amino acids. Germline V CDR1 and CDR2: SGHVS, FQNEAQ. The DNA for the CDR3 is TGTGCCAGCAGCTCTCGAACAGGGACTAGCGGGAGGGGCGCCTACGAGCAGTACTTC. It codes for CASSSRTGTSGRGAYEQYF.

This sequence joins TRBV25-1 and TRBJ2-1, with 12 bases lining up with TRBD2. The J segment lost 13 bases and the V segment lost 1 base, leaving 5 bases of the junction unmatched. The CDR3 length is 14 residues. Per germline, CDR1 MGHDK and CDR2 SYGVNS. The CDR3 loop reads CASSELASGRDQFF. CDR3 bases: TGTGCCAGCAGTGAATTGGCTAGCGGGAGGGATCAGTTCTTC.